The rows below give T cell receptor beta chains drawn from one sample of a study of identical twins. MiXCR, applied by TCRdb to the 5' RACE reads, yields one record per CDR3 protein. The table shows around 960,000 distinct CDR3 sequences, with 9% to 15% occurring only once. These data also formed part of another study, on yellow fever vaccine responses in identical twins.

Input material: PBMCs. The source is a woman aged 18-35 years in good health. The CDR3 runs from the conserved cysteine through the conserved F or W.

j_call: TRBJ2-2; cdr3_length: 20; v_call: TRBV11-1; cdr3_aa: CASSFQTGGRLGTQAGELFF
j_call: TRBJ1-2; cdr3_length: 13; v_call: TRBV12-3/TRBV12-4; cdr3_aa: CASRGQEGSGYTF
j_call: TRBJ2-7; cdr3_length: 13; v_call: TRBV29-1; cdr3_aa: CSVEGGGRYEQYF
j_call: TRBJ1-3; cdr3_length: 12; v_call: TRBV2; cdr3_aa: CASSEEMDTIYF
j_call: TRBJ2-5; cdr3_length: 13; v_call: TRBV15; cdr3_aa: CATRLAGVETQYF
j_call: TRBJ2-1; cdr3_length: 12; v_call: TRBV24-1; cdr3_aa: CATSLSGGEQFF
j_call: TRBJ2-1; cdr3_length: 12; v_call: TRBV12-3/TRBV12-4; cdr3_aa: CASSQLYALQFF
j_call: TRBJ2-5; cdr3_length: 15; v_call: TRBV20-1; cdr3_aa: CSARELAGEKETQYF
j_call: TRBJ2-5; cdr3_length: 13; v_call: TRBV6-4; cdr3_aa: CASSAAPQETQYF
j_call: TRBJ2-1; cdr3_length: 15; v_call: TRBV20-1; cdr3_aa: CSAGTGTSAYNEQFF
j_call: TRBJ2-1; cdr3_length: 13; v_call: TRBV24-1; cdr3_aa: CATTSGPGGEQFF
j_call: TRBJ2-3; cdr3_length: 15; v_call: TRBV20-1; cdr3_aa: CSASVQKPYTDTQYF
j_call: TRBJ1-1; cdr3_length: 15; v_call: TRBV20-1; cdr3_aa: CSARGPDRAGTEAFF
j_call: TRBJ2-2; cdr3_length: 17; v_call: TRBV20-1; cdr3_aa: CSARVARLGPNTGELFF
j_call: TRBJ1-2; cdr3_length: 13; v_call: TRBV6-2/TRBV6-3; cdr3_aa: CASTDREWYGYTF
j_call: TRBJ2-1; cdr3_length: 18; v_call: TRBV11-2; cdr3_aa: CASSRGSGWPSSYNEQFF
j_call: TRBJ2-3; cdr3_length: 14; v_call: TRBV24-1; cdr3_aa: CATSDRGGSDTQYF
j_call: TRBJ2-7; cdr3_length: 14; v_call: TRBV20-1; cdr3_aa: CSARDLAGSYEQYF
j_call: TRBJ1-5; cdr3_length: 12; v_call: TRBV7-8; cdr3_aa: CASGSSNQPQHF
j_call: TRBJ2-7; cdr3_length: 16; v_call: TRBV2; cdr3_aa: CASSDSSGRFSYEQYF
j_call: TRBJ1-6; cdr3_length: 15; v_call: TRBV7-2; cdr3_aa: CASSPRQNYNSPLHF
j_call: TRBJ2-1; cdr3_length: 16; v_call: TRBV5-1; cdr3_aa: CASSLSWRESYNEQFF
j_call: TRBJ2-7; cdr3_length: 21; v_call: TRBV28; cdr3_aa: CASSLAGVGVDYSPIRDEQYF
j_call: TRBJ2-1; cdr3_length: 13; v_call: TRBV12-3/TRBV12-4; cdr3_aa: CATLPSGSNEQFF
j_call: TRBJ2-7; cdr3_length: 14; v_call: TRBV10-2; cdr3_aa: CASRKRELTPEQYF
j_call: TRBJ1-6; cdr3_length: 18; v_call: TRBV28; cdr3_aa: CASSQLRDRGWSNSPLHF
j_call: TRBJ2-1; cdr3_length: 15; v_call: TRBV7-9; cdr3_aa: CASTQGGYLFNEQFF
j_call: TRBJ2-7; cdr3_length: 13; v_call: TRBV4-2; cdr3_aa: CASSHSQGYEQYF
j_call: TRBJ1-6; cdr3_length: 15; v_call: TRBV6-1; cdr3_aa: CASCVLGRMNSPLHF
j_call: TRBJ1-1; cdr3_length: 14; v_call: TRBV7-2; cdr3_aa: CASSATGGRTEAFF
j_call: TRBJ2-3; cdr3_length: 15; v_call: TRBV7-9; cdr3_aa: CASSSDLAVYDTQYF
j_call: TRBJ2-1; cdr3_length: 13; v_call: TRBV10-3; cdr3_aa: CATQDRERNEQFF
j_call: TRBJ2-2; cdr3_length: 14; v_call: TRBV6-1; cdr3_aa: CASSAGSSTGELFF
j_call: TRBJ2-3; cdr3_length: 17; v_call: TRBV12-3/TRBV12-4; cdr3_aa: CASSLATDFWPTDTQYF
j_call: TRBJ2-5; cdr3_length: 18; v_call: TRBV4-1; cdr3_aa: CASSPSLLRDKGSETQYF
j_call: TRBJ2-2; cdr3_length: 18; v_call: TRBV11-2; cdr3_aa: CASRHRGGGTVNTGELFF
j_call: TRBJ1-2; cdr3_length: 13; v_call: TRBV29-1; cdr3_aa: CSVEDTFNYGYTF
j_call: TRBJ2-1; cdr3_length: 17; v_call: TRBV20-1; cdr3_aa: CSARPYVSREVGDEQFF
j_call: TRBJ2-7; cdr3_length: 15; v_call: TRBV5-1; cdr3_aa: CASSPQTGGPYEQYF
j_call: TRBJ2-1; cdr3_length: 16; v_call: TRBV14; cdr3_aa: CASSQDRASGASEQFF
j_call: TRBJ2-7; cdr3_length: 15; v_call: TRBV6-5; cdr3_aa: CASSYSRQGSYEQYF
j_call: TRBJ2-2; cdr3_length: 14; v_call: TRBV6-5; cdr3_aa: CASSSNRVTGELFF
j_call: TRBJ2-2; cdr3_length: 16; v_call: TRBV3-1; cdr3_aa: CASSQDPTANTGELFF
j_call: TRBJ2-2; cdr3_length: 15; v_call: TRBV5-1; cdr3_aa: CASSLERGYTGELFF
j_call: TRBJ1-1; cdr3_length: 15; v_call: TRBV11-1; cdr3_aa: CASSLFGTGVTEAFF
j_call: TRBJ1-1; cdr3_length: 15; v_call: TRBV19; cdr3_aa: CASSIKGSGGTEAFF
j_call: TRBJ2-2; cdr3_length: 16; v_call: TRBV20-1; cdr3_aa: CSARSDWSGVTGELFF
j_call: TRBJ2-3; cdr3_length: 15; v_call: TRBV5-1; cdr3_aa: CASSVRGSHTDTQYF
j_call: TRBJ1-2; cdr3_length: 16; v_call: TRBV2; cdr3_aa: CASSEAGGQGGYGYTF
j_call: TRBJ1-1; cdr3_length: 14; v_call: TRBV7-6; cdr3_aa: CASSRMGGNTEAFF
j_call: TRBJ1-5; cdr3_length: 15; v_call: TRBV4-1; cdr3_aa: CASSRDRSFNQPQHF
j_call: TRBJ2-5; cdr3_length: 16; v_call: TRBV20-1; cdr3_aa: CSATYLGQGFQETQYF
j_call: TRBJ1-1; cdr3_length: 12; v_call: TRBV20-1; cdr3_aa: CSAREGQPEAFF
j_call: TRBJ2-3; cdr3_length: 14; v_call: TRBV5-1; cdr3_aa: CASRTGARTDTQYF
j_call: TRBJ2-3; cdr3_length: 17; v_call: TRBV18; cdr3_aa: CASSPPGQAYPTDTQYF